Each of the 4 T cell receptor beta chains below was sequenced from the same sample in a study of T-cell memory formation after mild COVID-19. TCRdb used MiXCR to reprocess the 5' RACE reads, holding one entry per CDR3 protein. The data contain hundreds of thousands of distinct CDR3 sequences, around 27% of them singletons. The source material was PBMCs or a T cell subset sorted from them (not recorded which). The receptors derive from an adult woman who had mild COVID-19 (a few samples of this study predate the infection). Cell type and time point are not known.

The DNA for the CDR3 is TGCAGCGTTGACCGTGGGGGCAGTGTACTTGGCTACACCTTC. Amino acids: CSVDRGGSVLGYTF. This sequence joins TRBV29-1 and TRBJ1-2; the D gene is possibly TRBD1 (6 bases). This CDR3 region has 14 residues. Between the trimmed V and J ends, which lost 3 bases and 7 bases, there was a span of 18 bases. The germline gives CDR1 SQVTM, CDR2 ANQGSEA. The variable domain in full, with the rest retrieved from reference TRBV29-1 and TRBJ1-2, is SAVISQKPSRDICQRGTSLTIQCQVDSQVTMMFWYRQQPGQSLTLIATANQGSEATYESGFVIDKFPISRPNLTFSTLTVSNMSPEDSSIYLCSVDRGGSVLGYTFGSGTRLTVV.

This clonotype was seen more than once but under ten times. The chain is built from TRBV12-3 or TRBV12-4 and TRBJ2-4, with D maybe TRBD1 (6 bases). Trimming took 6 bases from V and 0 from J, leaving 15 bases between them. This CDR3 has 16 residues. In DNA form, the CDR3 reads TGTGCCAGCAGCCGCGGACAGACACTAGCCAAAAACATTCAGTACTTC. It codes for CASSRGQTLAKNIQYF.

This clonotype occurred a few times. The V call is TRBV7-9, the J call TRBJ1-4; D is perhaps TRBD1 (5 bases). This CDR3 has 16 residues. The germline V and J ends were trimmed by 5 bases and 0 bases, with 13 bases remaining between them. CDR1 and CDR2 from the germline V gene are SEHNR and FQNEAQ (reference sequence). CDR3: CASSPRDPATNEKLFF. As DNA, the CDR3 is TGTGCCAGCAGCCCCCGGGACCCTGCAACTAATGAAAAACTGTTTTTT. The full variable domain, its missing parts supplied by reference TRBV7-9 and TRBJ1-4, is DTGVSQNPRHKITKRGQNVTFRCDPISEHNRLYWYRQTLGQGPEFLTYFQNEAQLEKSRLLSDRFSAERPKGSFSTLEIQRTEQGDSAMYLCASSPRDPATNEKLFFGSGTQLSVL.

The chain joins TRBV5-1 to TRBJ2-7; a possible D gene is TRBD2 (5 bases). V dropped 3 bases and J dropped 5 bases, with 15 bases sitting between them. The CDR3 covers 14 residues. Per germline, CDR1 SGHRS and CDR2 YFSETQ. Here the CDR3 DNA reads TGCGCCAGCAGCTCGGGGAATAACGCAGACGAGCAGTACTTC. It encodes CASSSGNNADEQYF.